These 29 T cell receptor beta chains were all obtained from the same sample, sequenced in a study of T-cell memory formation after mild COVID-19. TCRdb fed the 5' RACE reads into MiXCR, producing one record per CDR3 protein. In the table there are approximately 180,000 distinct CDR3 sequences, about a sixth of which are singletons. Source material: PBMCs or a T cell subset sorted from them (not recorded which). The receptor set was obtained from an adult woman who had mild COVID-19 (a few samples of this study predate the infection). Cell type and time point are not known.

CDR3 amino acids: CATGDRRTSGPPDTQYF. Written as DNA, the CDR3 is TGTGCCACCGGGGACCGTCGGACTAGCGGGCCACCAGATACGCAGTATTTT. The V and J genes are TRBV15 and TRBJ2-3; 11 bases fit TRBD2. This CDR3 is built from 17 residues. CDR1 is LNHNV, CDR2 YYDKDF, per germline (reference sequence). V gave up 8 bases and J gave up 4 bases; unmatched junction bases: 14.

The chain recombines TRBV6-1 with TRBJ2-3; 13 positions agree with TRBD2. V lost 6 bases and J lost 2; bases outside the gene matches: 11. This CDR3 has 18 residues. The germline CDR1 and CDR2 sequences are MNHNS and SASEGT. The CDR3 loop is CASSVTSGGSALTDTQYF. The CDR3 DNA reads TGTGCCAGCAGCGTGACTAGCGGGGGGTCGGCCCTCACAGATACGCAGTATTTT.

This chain joins TRBV19 and TRBJ2-3; D remains unclear. This CDR3 comprises 13 residues. CDR1 is LNHDA, CDR2 SQIVND, per germline (reference sequence). V was trimmed by 6 bases and J by 6 bases, leaving 13 bases between them. The DNA for the CDR3 is TGTGCCAGTAGCCCGATAGTGGGGGATACGCAGTATTTT. Protein sequence: CASSPIVGDTQYF.

This clonotype was counted between two and nine times. V usage is TRBV30 and J usage is TRBJ1-2, with a tentative D call TRBD1 (6 bases). V gave up 5 bases and J gave up 4 bases, with 14 bases separating them. This CDR3 contains 13 residues. CDR1 and CDR2 (germline): GTSNPN, SVGIG (reference sequence). The DNA for the CDR3 is TGTGCCTGGTTATCACAGGGACCCTATGGCTACACCTTC. Protein product: CAWLSQGPYGYTF.

CDR3 in DNA: TGTGCCAGCAGCTCCCAGGGGGCTAGCGGCTACACCTTC. Its protein is CASSSQGASGYTF. The chain recombines TRBV7-2 with TRBJ1-2; 8 positions agree with TRBD1. The CDR3 length is 13 residues. With 4 bases clipped from V and 8 bases from J, the junction kept 6 bases outside the gene matches. CDR1 SGHTA and CDR2 FQGNSA come from the germline V gene.

This clonotype has a count of ten or more. CDR3 sequence: CASSQDYYEQYF. The CDR3, as DNA: TGTGCCAGCAGTCAGGACTACTACGAGCAGTACTTC. J is TRBJ2-7 and V is TRBV7-9, with D tentatively TRBD2 (6 bases). V was shortened by 6 bases and J by 3 bases, with 9 bases between the two germline ends. Germline V CDR1 and CDR2: SEHNR, FQNEAQ (reference sequence). This CDR3 is built from 12 residues. Full variable domain (rest looked up from reference TRBV7-9 and TRBJ2-7): DTGVSQNPRHKITKRGQNVTFRCDPISEHNRLYWYRQTLGQGPEFLTYFQNEAQLEKSRLLSDRFSAERPKGSFSTLEIQRTEQGDSAMYLCASSQDYYEQYFGPGTRLTVT.

V is TRBV2 and J is TRBJ1-5, with TRBD1 matching over 9 bases. Trimming took 7 bases from V and 7 from J; bases not matched to a gene: 8. The germline V gene encodes CDR1 SNHLY and CDR2 FYNNEI. The CDR3 runs to 14 residues. CDR3 coding DNA: TGTGCCAGCACCGAGGGACAGGGACGGCAGCCCCAGCATTTT. Protein sequence: CASTEGQGRQPQHF.

CDR3 region: CSVEGLRTDTQYF. The DNA of the CDR3 is TGCAGCGTTGAGGGCCTCCGCACAGATACGCAGTATTTT. The V gene is TRBV29-1, the J gene TRBJ2-3; D not resolved. V was shortened by 3 bases and J by 1 base, with 8 bases between the two germline ends. The CDR3 is 13 amino acids. The germline V gene encodes CDR1 SQVTM and CDR2 ANQGSEA.

The rearrangement joins TRBV20-1 to TRBJ2-2, with D maybe TRBD2 (5 bases). V lost 0 bases and J lost 0, with 8 bases in between. The CDR3 has 15 amino acids. Looked up from germline, CDR1 is DFQATT and CDR2 is SNEGSKA (reference sequence). CDR3 nucleotide sequence: TGCAGTGCTAGAGATGGCGGGTCGAACACCGGGGAGCTGTTTTTT. This gives the protein CSARDGGSNTGELFF.

The gene calls are TRBV21-1 and TRBJ2-1; the table's TRBD1 call for D was not verified on the DNA. TRBV21-1 is classified as a pseudogene. The CDR3 is made up of 14 amino acids. Written as DNA, the CDR3 is TGTGCCCGGTCAGACAGGGACGGGAACAATGAGCAGTTCTTC. This gives the protein CARSDRDGNNEQFF.

The chain joins TRBV5-1 to TRBJ2-6; tentatively, D is TRBD1 (5 bases). V was cut by 0 bases and J by 0 bases, with 10 bases left in between. The CDR3 has 17 residues. Germline CDR1 and CDR2: SGHRS and YFSETQ. The CDR3 bases are TGCGCCAGCAGCTTGGGGACAACCCTCTCTGGGGCCAACGTCCTGACTTTC. It is translated as CASSLGTTLSGANVLTF.

This clonotype was seen a few times. This chain links TRBV29-1 with TRBJ2-1, with 8 bases fitting TRBD2. Germline values: CDR1 SQVTM, CDR2 ANQGSEA. The CDR3 loop spans 15 amino acids. V gave up 4 bases and J gave up 7 bases; unmatched junction bases: 12. This CDR3 reads CSVGGLSGRTNEQFF. Written as DNA, the CDR3 is TGCAGCGTTGGGGGTTTGAGCGGGAGAACGAATGAGCAGTTCTTC.

The gene calls are TRBV20-1 and TRBJ2-7, with TRBD1 matching 10 bases. CDR1 is DFQATT and CDR2 is SNEGSKA in the germline V gene (reference sequence). The length of the CDR3 is 13 residues. V trimming: 6 bases; J trimming: 4 bases; junction bases outside the gene matches: 6. The CDR3 region is CSARQGARYEQYF. CDR3 DNA sequence: TGCAGTGCGCGACAGGGGGCTAGATACGAGCAGTACTTC.

The chain employs TRBV7-6 and TRBJ2-3; no definite D call. CDR1 is SGHVS and CDR2 is FNYEAQ in the germline V gene. The CDR3 runs to 14 residues. Trimming pared 1 base from V and 1 base from J, leaving 6 bases between. CDR3 residues: CASSLDSGTDTQYF. DNA for the CDR3: TGTGCCAGCAGCTTAGACTCGGGCACAGATACGCAGTATTTT. Looking up the rest from reference TRBV7-6 and TRBJ2-3 gives the full variable domain: GAGVSQSPRYKVTKRGQDVALRCDPISGHVSLYWYRQALGQGPEFLTYFNYEAQQDKSGLPNDRFSAERPEGSISTLTIQRTEQRDSAMYRCASSLDSGTDTQYFGPGTRLTVL.

This sequence joins TRBV7-2 and TRBJ1-5; D remains ambiguous. CDR3 length equals 13 residues. Trimming removed 5 bases at V and 0 bases at J, with 5 bases between. Germline CDR1 SGHTA, CDR2 FQGNSA. Written as DNA, the CDR3 is TGTGCCAGCAGCCCGAGTAGCAATCAGCCCCAGCATTTT. This translates into CASSPSSNQPQHF. The complete variable domain, with remaining parts taken from reference TRBV7-2 and TRBJ1-5, reads GAGVSQSPSNKVTEKGKDVELRCDPISGHTALYWYRQSLGQGLEFLIYFQGNSAPDKSGLPSDRFSAERTGGSVSTLTIQRTQQEDSAVYLCASSPSSNQPQHFGDGTRLSIL.

This clonotype was picked up a small number of times. The chain has TRBV5-6 and TRBJ1-1, with unresolved D. From germline, CDR1 is SGHDT and CDR2 YYEEEE. This CDR3 is built from 15 residues. The V gene lost 2 bases and the J gene lost 1 base, with 12 bases spanning the gap. CDR3 sequence: CASSFIGDPNTEAFF. The DNA for the CDR3 is TGTGCCAGCAGCTTTATAGGAGATCCGAACACTGAAGCTTTCTTT. Drawing the rest from reference TRBV5-6 and TRBJ1-1, the complete variable domain is DAGVTQSPTHLIKTRGQQVTLRCSPKSGHDTVSWYQQALGQGPQFIFQYYEEEERQRGNFPDRFSGHQFPNYSSELNVNALLLGDSALYLCASSFIGDPNTEAFFGQGTRLTVV.

This clonotype was found many times. The CDR3 sequence is CASSWTAVHEQFF. DNA of the CDR3: TGTGCCAGCAGCTGGACCGCGGTGCATGAGCAGTTCTTC. V gene TRBV12-3 or TRBV12-4 combines with J gene TRBJ2-1; unclear D gene. The CDR3 covers 13 residues. The V end was cut by 6 bases, the J end by 8 bases, with 14 bases between.

This chain links TRBV24-1 with TRBJ2-5; D is perhaps TRBD1 (7 bases). V was shortened by 4 bases and J by 2 bases, with 10 bases between the two germline ends. There are 14 residues in the CDR3. Germline assignment: CDR1 KGHDR and CDR2 SFDVKD. The CDR3 DNA is TGTGCCACCAGTGAGGCGGGACAGCAAGAGACCCAGTACTTC. Its translation: CATSEAGQQETQYF.

In this sample, this clonotype turned up a few times. V is TRBV3-1 and J is TRBJ1-5; D is uncertain. This CDR3 is 14 amino acids long. V was cut by 2 bases and J by 2 bases, with 7 bases left in between. Germline V gene lookup returns CDR1 LGHDT and CDR2 YNNKEL (reference sequence). The CDR3 protein is CASSQSGRNQPQHF. The CDR3 DNA is TGTGCCAGCAGCCAATCTGGCCGCAATCAGCCCCAGCATTTT.

This clonotype was recorded a few times. The V gene is TRBV20-1, the J gene TRBJ1-2, with TRBD1 identical over 8 bases. CDR3 length: 13 amino acids. Germline CDR1 is DFQATT and CDR2 is SNEGSKA (reference sequence). The V and J ends lost 2 bases and 3 bases, in that order; junction bases with no gene match: 2. The CDR3 sequence: CSARRQGYYGYTF. DNA for the CDR3: TGCAGTGCTAGAAGACAGGGGTACTATGGCTACACCTTC.

This clonotype was detected only a few times. The chain has TRBV5-1 and TRBJ1-6, with D maybe TRBD1 (5 bases). The germline V and J ends were trimmed by 0 bases and 9 bases, with 10 bases remaining between them. Germline CDR1 is SGHRS and CDR2 is YFSETQ. CDR3 size: 14 residues. DNA of the CDR3: TGCGCCAGCAGCTTGGGGGGACTAGGTTCACCCCTCCACTTT. Translating it yields CASSLGGLGSPLHF.

The chain employs TRBV13 and TRBJ1-5; 7 bases align to TRBD1. After removal of 4 bases from V and 4 bases from J, the junction contained 7 bases not matched to a gene. The V gene's germline CDR1 is PRHDT and CDR2 FYEKMQ (reference sequence). The CDR3 covers 15 residues. The CDR3 nucleotides read TGTGCCAGCAGCTCGCGACAGGGTTCTAATCAGCCCCAGCATTTT. It translates to CASSSRQGSNQPQHF. Drawing the rest from reference TRBV13 and TRBJ1-5, the complete variable domain is AAGVIQSPRHLIKEKRETATLKCYPIPRHDTVYWYQQGPGQDPQFLISFYEKMQSDKGSIPDRFSAQQFSDYHSELNMSSLELGDSALYFCASSSRQGSNQPQHFGDGTRLSIL.

V usage is TRBV20-1 and J usage is TRBJ2-7, with 9 positions matching TRBD1. The germline V gene has CDR1 DFQATT and CDR2 SNEGSKA (reference sequence). V was pared by 0 bases and J by 5 bases, with 8 bases of the junction left unmatched. The CDR3 contains 15 residues. This CDR3 is CSARDPGQGTHEQYF. The CDR3 bases are TGCAGTGCTAGAGATCCGGGACAGGGTACCCACGAGCAGTACTTC.

This clonotype was found many times. The V gene is TRBV19, the J gene TRBJ2-1; perhaps D is TRBD1 or TRBD2 (5 bases each). The V and J ends lost 7 bases and 1 base respectively, with 17 bases between them. This CDR3 is 16 amino acids long. Per the germline V gene, CDR1 is LNHDA and CDR2 is SQIVND (reference sequence). The CDR3 spells CASTPRYRRSYNEQFF. The CDR3 DNA reads TGTGCCAGTACCCCCCGCTACAGGAGGTCCTACAATGAGCAGTTCTTC.

This clonotype was detected only a few times. The chain uses TRBV9 and TRBJ2-3; TRBD2 aligns across 8 bases. This CDR3 is built from 14 residues. The germline CDR1 and CDR2 sequences are SGDLS and YYNGEE. Trimming at V came to 3 bases and at J to 6 bases, leaving 6 bases not matched to a gene. The CDR3 spells CASSATGTSDTQYF. The CDR3 region has the DNA TGTGCCAGCAGCGCGACCGGGACTAGTGATACGCAGTATTTT.

This clonotype has a count of ten or more. The genes are TRBV5-1 and TRBJ1-1; 11 positions agree with TRBD1. The CDR3 loop spans 16 amino acids. Trimming took 4 bases from V and 5 from J; bases not matched to a gene: 10. Germline CDR1 reads SGHRS; CDR2 reads YFSETQ. For the CDR3, the DNA is TGCGCCAGCAGCCCTGGACAGGGGGCGCGCAGGACTGAAGCTTTCTTT. This codes for CASSPGQGARRTEAFF. The full variable domain, in which reference TRBV5-1 and TRBJ1-1 provide the parts outside the CDR3, is KAGVTQTPRYLIKTRGQQVTLSCSPISGHRSVSWYQQTPGQGLQFLFEYFSETQRNKGNFPGRFSGRQFSNSRSEMNVSTLELGDSALYLCASSPGQGARRTEAFFGQGTRLTVV.

The gene calls are TRBV30 and TRBJ2-2; TRBD1 aligns across 9 bases. The CDR3 extends over 16 amino acids. Looked up from germline, CDR1 is GTSNPN and CDR2 is SVGIG (reference sequence). Trimming at V came to 3 bases and at J to 1 base, leaving 6 bases not matched to a gene. CDR3 amino acids: CAWREGGQGNTGELFF. CDR3 DNA: TGTGCCTGGAGGGAAGGGGGACAGGGGAACACCGGGGAGCTGTTTTTT.

This clonotype was observed a few times. The rearrangement joins TRBV20-1 to TRBJ1-5, with a possible D match to TRBD1 (5 bases). V shed 2 bases and J shed 1 base, with 15 bases lying between them. This CDR3 comprises 16 residues. CDR1 DFQATT and CDR2 SNEGSKA come from the germline V gene (reference sequence). Written as DNA, the CDR3 is TGCAGTGCTAGATCAGAGTGGGGCGCGAGCAATCAGCCCCAGCATTTT. Translation gives CSARSEWGASNQPQHF.

This clonotype was observed at least ten times. The chain uses TRBV29-1 and TRBJ2-1, with D unclear. Germline-derived CDR1 and CDR2 are SQVTM and ANQGSEA. CDR3 length: 15 amino acids. V lost 4 bases and J lost 6, with 19 bases in between. The CDR3 sequence is CSVGKDGSVTNEQFF. The CDR3 nucleotides read TGCAGCGTTGGCAAGGACGGGTCTGTAACCAATGAGCAGTTCTTC.